The text below deals with one T cell receptor (beta chain). The sample comes from a study of blood T cell repertoires in COVID-19. Whole-study context: Recovered status in Cohort 3 required two negative PCRs, clearance, or symptom resolution. Sample material is recorded as cDNA or gDNA derived from T cells, B-cell-depleted T cells, or PBMCs.

Per the authors' pipeline: Cell counts per sample came from amplifying reference gene primers. The protocol was immunoSEQ multiplex PCR, while the TCRdb copy is restricted to in-frame clones and leaves out a portion. V, J and clone size were drawn from that table, and D and trimming were deduced from the DNA. The data show some 160,000 clones, with 79% seen just once and about 20% held by the top ten. The V end lost 4 bases, the J end lost 7 bases, and 17 bases lay between the germline ends. The CDR3 runs to 15 residues. CDR1 SGHRS and CDR2 YFSETQ come from the germline V gene. Cohort placement rested on clinical history that participants reported themselves.

The sequenced sample consisted of PBMCs or T cells enriched from blood (not recorded which). This chain links TRBV5-1 with TRBJ2-2; maybe TRBD2 (6 bases). The sequence was collected from an older woman in a cohort exposed to, infected with or recovered from COVID-19 (not recorded which). CDR3 DNA: TGCGCCAGCAGCGACCCGGGACTGACGGGCGGGGAGCTGTTTTTT. It is translated as CASSDPGLTGGELFF.